The rows below give T cell receptor beta chains drawn from one sample of a study of T cells in Graves' hyperthyroidism and ophthalmopathy. TCRdb reprocessed the multiplex PCR reads with MiXCR, giving one entry per CDR3 protein. In the table there are roughly 400,000 distinct CDR3 sequences, around a quarter of which are singletons. The sequencing input was blood. Receptor source: a man aged 50 to 60 with Graves' hyperthyroidism. CDR3s include the opening cysteine and the closing phenylalanine or tryptophan. The D gene is left open where the match is weak. Some rows have no size entry. The others give once, few or many, or a class for an expanded clone.

abundance	v_gene	d_gene	j_gene	len	CDR3aa	CDR3nt
few	TRBV11-3	TRBD1	TRBJ2-3	15	CASRDRDRLSDTQYF	TGTGCCAGCAGAGATAGGGACAGGTTGTCAGATACGCAGTATTTT
few	TRBV12-3/TRBV12-4	NA	TRBJ2-7	12	CASSPSTVEQYF	TGTGCCAGCAGTCCCTCTACTGTCGAGCAGTACTTC
NA	TRBV7-9	TRBD1	TRBJ1-5	15	CASSPLDRGNQPQHF	TGTGCCAGCAGCCCCTTAGACAGGGGGAATCAGCCCCAGCATTTT
many	TRBV2	NA	TRBJ1-1	15	CASSESVGLGTEAFF	TGTGCCAGCAGTGAATCGGTGGGGCTTGGCACTGAAGCTTTCTTT
many	TRBV5-1	NA	TRBJ2-7	15	CASSLSPGPSYEQYF	TGCGCCAGCAGCTTGTCCCCGGGCCCTTCCTACGAGCAGTACTTC
NA	TRBV19	NA	TRBJ2-1	15	CASSWRNELDNEQFF	TGTGCCAGTAGCTGGAGGAACGAATTGGACAATGAGCAGTTCTTC
NA	TRBV4-2	TRBD2	TRBJ2-3	18	CASSLDPVGGGGTDTQYF	TGTGCCAGCAGCCTCGACCCCGTGGGTGGGGGGGGCACAGATACGCAGTATTTT
few	TRBV14	TRBD1	TRBJ1-4	19	CASSQFQTGQGSWNEKLFF	TGTGCCAGCAGTCAGTTCCAGACGGGACAGGGGTCGTGGAATGAAAAACTGTTTTTT
NA	TRBV6-5	NA	TRBJ2-5	15	CASSYSRTTSTTQYF	TGTGCCAGCAGTTACTCCAGGACTACCTCAACGACCCAGTACTTC
NA	TRBV20-1	TRBD1	TRBJ1-6	15	CSARSTGEGVSPLHF	TGCAGTGCTAGATCCACAGGGGAAGGAGTTTCACCCCTCCACTTT
NA	TRBV6-1	TRBD1	TRBJ1-2	16	CASSRDRGSLGYGYTF	TGTGCCAGCAGTCGGGACAGGGGCTCCCTTGGGTATGGCTACACCTTC
NA	TRBV5-1	TRBD2	TRBJ2-7	14	CASSSSSGYYEQYF	TGCGCCAGCAGTTCCTCTAGCGGATACTACGAGCAGTACTTC
NA	TRBV29-1	TRBD1	TRBJ2-1	13	CSSDRGRTDEQFF	TGCAGCTCCGACAGGGGGCGTACCGATGAGCAGTTCTTC
few	TRBV3-1	TRBD2	TRBJ2-7	15	CASSRSTSGIYEQYF	TGTGCCAGCAGCCGATCGACTAGCGGGATTTACGAGCAGTACTTC
NA	TRBV12-5	NA	TRBJ1-2	15	CASGFGPLGYYGYTF	TGTGCTAGTGGTTTTGGTCCGTTGGGCTACTATGGCTACACCTTC
many	TRBV12-3/TRBV12-4	TRBD1	TRBJ2-5	17	CASSPFRDRAGLETQYF	TGTGCCAGCAGTCCGTTCCGGGACAGGGCTGGGTTAGAGACCCAGTACTTC
NA	TRBV12-3/TRBV12-4	TRBD1	TRBJ1-1	15	CASSKRQGAYTEAFF	TGTGCCAGCAGTAAACGACAGGGAGCATACACTGAAGCTTTCTTT
NA	TRBV3-1	TRBD2	TRBJ2-5	16	CASSPGRASSGETQYF	TGTGCCAGCAGCCCCGGGAGGGCCTCGTCAGGAGAGACCCAGTACTTC
NA	TRBV5-4	TRBD1	TRBJ1-1	15	CASSLVGTENTEAFF	TGTGCCAGCAGCTTGGTCGGGACAGAGAACACTGAAGCTTTCTTT
NA	TRBV3-1	NA	TRBJ2-6	14	CASTTGSGANVLTF	TGTGCCAGCACGACAGGTTCTGGGGCCAACGTCCTGACTTTC
once	TRBV19	TRBD1	TRBJ2-1	14	CASSRDRGGNEQFF	TGTGCCAGTAGTAGGGACAGGGGAGGCAATGAGCAGTTCTTC
NA	TRBV11-2	TRBD1	TRBJ1-1	11	CASSDRVEAFF	TGTGCCAGCAGCGACAGGGTTGAAGCTTTCTTT
few	TRBV3-1	NA	TRBJ2-7	17	CASSPKELGAQNYEQYF	TGTGCCAGCAGCCCGAAGGAGTTGGGGGCGCAAAACTACGAGCAGTACTTC
few	TRBV19	TRBD1	TRBJ1-4	17	CASSRHPGTGIGEKLFF	TGTGCCAGTAGTCGACATCCCGGGACAGGGATCGGTGAAAAACTGTTTTTT
NA	TRBV27	NA	TRBJ2-1	15	CASIRRAHPDNEQFF	TGTGCCAGCATAAGACGTGCCCACCCTGACAATGAGCAGTTCTTC
many	TRBV28	NA	TRBJ2-1	13	CASSLNLGGEQFF	TGTGCCAGCAGTTTAAATCTGGGGGGTGAGCAGTTCTTC
few	TRBV11-3	NA	TRBJ1-1	13	CTSSLGWDTEAFF	TGTACCAGCAGCCTTGGGTGGGACACTGAAGCTTTCTTT
NA	TRBV27	NA	TRBJ2-1	13	CASKPGQGAPGFF	TGTGCCAGCAAACCGGGACAAGGAGCGCCGGGGTTCTTC
many	TRBV11-2	NA	TRBJ2-7	15	CASSLLRDLTYEQYF	TGTGCCAGCAGCTTACTACGGGACTTAACCTACGAGCAGTACTTC
NA	TRBV18	NA	TRBJ1-1	13	CASSPTRTTEAFF	TGTGCCAGCTCACCGACCCGTACCACTGAAGCTTTCTTT
many	TRBV3-1	NA	TRBJ1-1	15	CASSQVPGSHTEAFF	TGTGCCAGCAGCCAAGTTCCGGGGTCCCACACTGAAGCTTTCTTT
few	TRBV5-1	TRBD1	TRBJ1-1	13	CASSWDREGEAFF	TGCGCCAGCAGCTGGGACAGGGAGGGTGAAGCTTTCTTT